The 29 T cell receptor beta chains listed next were all sequenced from one sample in a study of T cell clonality in common variable immunodeficiency. Study results and limitations: Reportedly, TCR beta sequences from common variable immunodeficiency showed fewer deletions and N-nucleotide insertions.

No cognate antigen is known for these TCRs. Clones were read by immunoSEQ multiplex PCR, and TCRdb kept only the in-frame ones, dropping some. The sample contains roughly 34,000 clones, none of them singletons. Material for sequencing was peripheral blood mononuclear cells. These receptors were obtained from a human donor with common variable immunodeficiency.

This clone was counted many times. The DNA ends 3 residues before the CDR3 does, and the rest of the CDR3 is filled in from the germline J gene. V is TRBV5-1 and J is TRBJ2-2, with TRBD2 identical over 13 bases. CDR1 SGHRS and CDR2 YFSETQ come from the germline V gene. The CDR3 has 18 residues. Trimming removed 5 bases from V and 3 bases from J; junction bases left unmatched: 10. This CDR3 reads CASSYNGLAGVDTGELFF. CDR3 DNA, as far as it was read: TGCGCCAGCAGTTATAATGGACTAGCGGGAGTCGACACCGGGGAG.

Ten or more counts support this clone. One junction end disagrees with the germline gene, perhaps due to a read error. The DNA ends 3 residues before the CDR3 does, and the rest of the CDR3 is filled in from the germline J gene. J is TRBJ2-1 and V is TRBV4-2; D might be TRBD2 (6 bases). Germline CDR1 is LGHNA and CDR2 is YNFKEQ. The CDR3 runs to 17 residues. CDR3 in amino acids: CASSQDFFSGAYNEQFF. CDR3 DNA, as far as it was read: TGCGCCAGCAGCCAAGATTTCTTCTCGGGGGCCTACAATGAG.

Comments on this clone: The sequence runs out 3 residues before the end of the CDR3; the remainder is reconstructed from the germline J gene. The chain combines TRBV7-2 with TRBJ2-7; D not resolved. The CDR3 extends over 14 amino acids. Per germline, CDR1 SGHTA and CDR2 FQGNSA. V was trimmed by 5 bases and J by 3 bases, leaving 14 bases between them. CDR3 sequence reads: CASSPRVIIYEQYF. The DNA read from the CDR3 is TGTGCCAGCAGCCCCCGTGTTATAATCTACGAG.

This clone has more than one count but fewer than ten. The read finishes 3 residues shy of the CDR3 end, and the germline J gene is used to complete it. V and J are TRBV6-2 or TRBV6-3 and TRBJ2-7; 16 positions match TRBD2. Germline-derived CDR1 and CDR2 are MNHEY and SVGEGT. V was pared by 5 bases and J by 4 bases, with 2 bases of the junction left unmatched. CDR3 length equals 15 residues. The CDR3 reads CASSQGLAGGYEQYF. The CDR3 bases that were read are TGTGCCAGCAGTCAGGGACTAGCGGGAGGGTACGAG.

The sample holds many counts of this clone. The CDR3 goes on 3 residues after the read ends, and that part is filled in from the germline J gene. The V gene is TRBV7-9, the J gene TRBJ2-7, with 7 nucleotides matching TRBD1. J gave up 2 bases and V 0 bases, and 4 bases lay outside the gene matches. CDR3 length: 15 residues. The germline V gene has CDR1 SEHNR and CDR2 FQNEAQ (reference sequence). CDR3 loop: CASSLATTGPYEQYF. CDR3 DNA (partial): TGTGCCAGCAGCTTAGCCACGACAGGGCCCTACGAG.

There are many counts of this clone. The read falls 3 residues short of the CDR3 end, and the missing part is taken from the germline J gene. The chain employs TRBV5-1 and TRBJ2-7; D may be TRBD1 (5 bases). The CDR3 sequence is 15 residues long. The V end lost 3 bases, the J end lost 4 bases, and 17 bases lay between the germline ends. Germline V CDR1 and CDR2: SGHRS, YFSETQ. CDR3 sequence reads: CASSYWGGNSYEQYF. The CDR3 bases that were read are TGCGCCAGCAGCTATTGGGGCGGAAACTCGTACGAG. The complete variable domain, with remaining parts taken from reference TRBV5-1 and TRBJ2-7, reads KAGVTQTPRYLIKTRGQQVTLSCSPISGHRSVSWYQQTPGQGLQFLFEYFSETQRNKGNFPGRFSGRQFSNSRSEMNVSTLELGDSALYLCASSYWGGNSYEQYFGPGTRLTVT.

This clone showed up just a few times. The CDR3 sequence: CASSAGTGGGGYTF. The CDR3 DNA, read in part, is TGTGCCAGCAGTGCCGGGACAGGGGGTGGTGGC. The chain has TRBV6-2 or TRBV6-3 and TRBJ1-2, with 11 nucleotides matching TRBD1. The read stops 3 residues short of the end of the CDR3; the missing end is completed from the germline J gene. Germline CDR1 is MNHEY and CDR2 is SVGEGT. J gave up 7 bases and V 5 bases, and 6 bases lay outside the gene matches. This CDR3 is 14 amino acids long.

Note on this clone: The missing CDR3 end, 3 residues past where the read stops, is filled in from the germline J gene. The chain carries TRBV29-1 and TRBJ1-2, with TRBD1 matching 7 bases. Trimming took 6 bases from V and 4 from J; bases not matched to a gene: 8. The CDR3 sequence is 13 residues long. Germline V lookup: CDR1 SQVTM, CDR2 ANQGSEA. CDR3 DNA, as far as it was read: TGCAGCGTCCTTTCTAGGGACAGCTATGGC. The encoded protein is CSVLSRDSYG. The complete CDR3 sequence is CSVLSRDSYGYTF.

This CDR3 is CSAPRLAGLPDTQYF. Incomplete CDR3 DNA: TGCAGTGCCCCGAGACTAGCGGGACTCCCAGATACG. The rearrangement joins TRBV20-1 to TRBJ2-3; 11 nucleotides align to TRBD2. From the germline J gene comes the end of the CDR3, since the read stops 3 residues before it. This CDR3 is 15 amino acids long. The junction had 9 bases not matched to a gene; V was cut back by 6 bases and J by 4 bases. From germline, CDR1 is DFQATT and CDR2 SNEGSKA (reference sequence).

This clone came up many times. Coverage ceases 3 residues before the CDR3 finishes, and the germline J gene fills in the end. The chain links TRBV5-1 to TRBJ2-5; 9 bases align to TRBD2. Trimming removed 0 bases from V and 5 bases from J; junction bases left unmatched: 8. The germline CDR1 and CDR2 sequences are SGHRS and YFSETQ. The CDR3 is 16 residues long. The CDR3 reads CASSLGNSGGGETQYF. The CDR3 bases that were read are TGCGCCAGCAGCTTGGGAAATAGCGGGGGTGGCGAGACC.

In this sample, this clone turned up a few times. A junction end diverges from the germline sequence, so it may reflect a read error. The CDR3 extends 3 residues past the end of the read, so its final part is completed from the germline J gene. The rearrangement links TRBV7-9 to TRBJ2-1; 10 bases are shared with TRBD2. Germline V gene data show CDR1 as SEHNR and CDR2 as FQNEAQ (reference sequence). The CDR3 runs 14 residues. The sequenced CDR3 bases are TGTTCCAGCAGCCTAGCGGGAGCGGGCGATGAG. Translated, it gives CSSSLAGAGDE. The CDR3 in full is CSSSLAGAGDEQFF.

Many counts were recorded for this clone. Read data end 3 residues before the CDR3 end; the end is taken from the germline J gene. The chain is built from TRBV5-6 and TRBJ2-7, with 7 bases lining up with TRBD2. This CDR3 spans 13 amino acids. CDR1 is SGHDT and CDR2 is YYEEEE in the germline V gene. V lost 4 bases and J lost 3; bases outside the gene matches: 4. This CDR3 reads CASSVGLNYEQYF. The CDR3 DNA, read in part, is TGTGCCAGCAGCGTGGGACTAAACTACGAG.

To note about this clone: The CDR3 end is not reached by the read, which stops 3 residues before it; the germline J gene fills it in. This chain links TRBV7-2 with TRBJ2-7; 8 bases are a match to TRBD1. The CDR3 extends over 14 amino acids. V lost 5 bases to trimming and J lost 0 bases; unmatched junction nucleotides: 3. CDR1 is SGHTA, CDR2 FQGNSA, per germline. Here the CDR3 reads CASSRQGRSYEQYF. The sequenced CDR3 bases are TGTGCCAGCAGCCGACAGGGGCGCTCCTACGAG.

As to this clone: Read coverage stops 3 residues before the CDR3 terminus; the germline J gene supplies the remainder. This chain uses TRBV5-1 with TRBJ2-7; 14 bases are a match to TRBD2. The V gene end was trimmed by 3 bases and the J gene end by 0 bases; junction bases not matched to a gene: 11. Germline lookup yields CDR1 SGHRS and CDR2 YFSETQ. The CDR3 consists of 19 residues. CDR3 DNA (partial): TGCGCCAGCAGCTGGACGACTAGCGGGAGGGCCGAGAGCTCCTACGAG. This codes for CASSWTTSGRAESSYE. In full, the CDR3 reads CASSWTTSGRAESSYEQYF. Together with reference TRBV5-1 and TRBJ2-7, the CDR3 gives the full variable domain: KAGVTQTPRYLIKTRGQQVTLSCSPISGHRSVSWYQQTPGQGLQFLFEYFSETQRNKGNFPGRFSGRQFSNSRSEMNVSTLELGDSALYLCASSWTTSGRAESSYEQYFGPGTRLTVT.

The sample holds many counts of this clone. The read ends 3 residues early relative to the CDR3; the germline J gene fills the gap. This same CDR3 is encoded by further DNA sequences in the sample. The chain employs TRBV5-1 and TRBJ1-4, with a weak D call TRBD1 (5 bases). V was shortened by 0 bases and J by 8 bases, with 14 bases between the two germline ends. Germline assignment: CDR1 SGHRS and CDR2 YFSETQ. The CDR3 consists of 15 residues. The part of the CDR3 DNA that was read is TGCGCCAGCAGCTTGGGTCCTGGGGCTGGGGAAAAA. Protein: CASSLGPGAGEK. The CDR3 as a whole reads CASSLGPGAGEKLFF.

Concerning this clone itself: The read halts 3 residues ahead of the CDR3 end, with the missing end drawn from the germline J gene. The rearrangement uses TRBV6-4 and TRBJ2-7; TRBD1 agrees at 9 bases. J gave up 5 bases and V 10 bases, and 9 bases lay outside the gene matches. Per the germline V gene, CDR1 is MRHNA and CDR2 is SNTAGT. The CDR3 spans 13 residues. The part of the CDR3 DNA that was read is TGTGCCACCCCGGGACAGGGAACAAACGAG. It yields the protein CATPGQGTNE. The full CDR3 protein reads CATPGQGTNEQYF.

Points on this clone: The CDR3 end falls 3 residues outside the read, so it is completed with the germline J gene. The chain employs TRBV7-2 and TRBJ1-6, with D perhaps matching TRBD1 (6 bases). The V end lost 3 bases, the J end lost 7 bases, and 10 bases lay between the germline ends. The CDR3 runs 14 residues. Germline assignment: CDR1 SGHTA and CDR2 FQGNSA. The CDR3 loop reads CASSFLRGNSPLHF. The covered CDR3 bases are TGTGCCAGCAGCTTTCTGAGGGGGAATTCACCC.

This clone was counted between two and nine times. The CDR3 goes on 3 residues after the read ends, and that part is filled in from the germline J gene. The V gene is TRBV7-9, the J gene TRBJ2-7; 7 bases fit TRBD2. CDR1 is SEHNR and CDR2 is FQNEAQ in the germline V gene (reference sequence). Trimming removed 5 bases from V and 5 bases from J; junction bases left unmatched: 9. The CDR3 spans 14 residues. CDR3 DNA (partial): TGTGCCAGCAGCACCGAAATCCGGGGGGACGAG. Translated, it gives CASSTEIRGDE. The CDR3 in its entirety is CASSTEIRGDEQYF.

Many counts were recorded for this clone. The read ends 3 residues early relative to the CDR3; the germline J gene fills the gap. The V call is TRBV5-1, the J call TRBJ2-1, with TRBD2 matching 8 bases. The CDR3 loop spans 18 amino acids. CDR1 and CDR2 (germline): SGHRS, YFSETQ. J lost 2 bases, V lost 1 base, and 11 bases had no gene match. Partial CDR3 DNA: TGCGCCAGCAGCTTGTATCCCAGCGGGAGCGGTACCTACAATGAG. The encoded protein is CASSLYPSGSGTYNE. The entire CDR3 protein is CASSLYPSGSGTYNEQFF. Full variable domain (outside the CDR3, taken from reference TRBV5-1 and TRBJ2-1): KAGVTQTPRYLIKTRGQQVTLSCSPISGHRSVSWYQQTPGQGLQFLFEYFSETQRNKGNFPGRFSGRQFSNSRSEMNVSTLELGDSALYLCASSLYPSGSGTYNEQFFGPGTRLTVL.

This clone was observed many times. The missing CDR3 end, 3 residues past where the read stops, is filled in from the germline J gene. J is TRBJ2-7 and V is TRBV20-1; the match to TRBD1 covers 7 bases. With 1 base clipped from V and 5 bases from J, the junction kept 8 bases outside the gene matches. This CDR3 spans 14 amino acids. CDR1 and CDR2 from the germline V gene are DFQATT and SNEGSKA (reference sequence). The sequenced CDR3 bases are TGCAGTGCTAGAGTCCCCGCCAGGGGGAACGAG. Encoded protein: CSARVPARGNE. The entire CDR3 protein reads CSARVPARGNEQYF.

The table lists this clone with a few counts. The CDR3 end is not reached by the read, which stops 3 residues before it; the germline J gene fills it in. V gene TRBV30 combines with J gene TRBJ1-1, with TRBD1 as a possible D gene (5 bases). This CDR3 region has 15 residues. Trimming shortened V by 3 bases and J by 5 bases, and 19 bases separated the two germline ends. Per the germline V gene, CDR1 is GTSNPN and CDR2 is SVGIG (reference sequence). This chain's CDR3 is CAWRGGLGRGTEAFF. The CDR3 DNA, read in part, is TGTGCCTGGAGGGGGGGTCTGGGGAGAGGAACTGAA.

In this sample, this clone turned up a few times. The CDR3 bases that were read are TGTGCCAGTAGTATAGATCCGGCCTACGAG. It is translated as CASSIDPAYE. In full, the CDR3 is CASSIDPAYEQYF. The V gene is TRBV19, the J gene TRBJ2-7; D unresolved. The CDR3 end lies 3 residues beyond the end of the read and is filled in from the germline J gene. This CDR3 region has 13 residues. Germline CDR1 is LNHDA and CDR2 is SQIVND (reference sequence). V dropped 0 bases and J dropped 2 bases, with 5 bases sitting between them.

This clone was detected ten times or more. From the germline J gene comes the end of the CDR3, since the read stops 3 residues before it. The chain couples TRBV2 to TRBJ2-7, with D possibly being TRBD1 (6 bases). CDR3 length: 15 residues. Deletions cut 5 bases from V and 1 base from J, with 15 bases between. Germline assignment: CDR1 SNHLY and CDR2 FYNNEI. The CDR3 bases that were read are TGTGCCAGCAGTCCCGAGGCGACAGGATCCTACGAG. It translates to CASSPEATGSYE. The CDR3 reads in full as CASSPEATGSYEQYF.

This clone has a handful of counts. The read comes to an end 3 residues before the CDR3 does, leaving the germline J gene to fill in the end. This sequence joins TRBV30 and TRBJ2-2; no clear D. Trimming took 0 bases from V and 1 from J, leaving 6 bases between them. Germline CDR1 GTSNPN, CDR2 SVGIG (reference sequence). The CDR3 is 14 residues long. CDR3 region: CAWSVVGNTGELFF. The covered CDR3 bases are TGTGCCTGGAGTGTCGTCGGGAACACCGGGGAG.

This clone was observed many times. The CDR3 end lies 3 residues beyond the end of the read and is filled in from the germline J gene. This chain connects TRBV18 to TRBJ2-3; 8 nucleotides match TRBD1. This CDR3 is built from 16 residues. Germline assignment: CDR1 KGHSH and CDR2 LQKENI. V was clipped by 5 bases and J by 3 bases; unmatched bases: 10. The sequenced part of the CDR3 DNA is TGTGCCAGCTCATCGGACAGGGTAGGAGGAACAGATACG. Encoded protein: CASSSDRVGGTDT. The whole CDR3 reads CASSSDRVGGTDTQYF.

This clone was seen only a few times. The CDR3 end is not reached by the read, which stops 3 residues before it; the germline J gene fills it in. The chain employs TRBV20-1 and TRBJ2-3; D is perhaps TRBD1 (6 bases). The germline V gene has CDR1 DFQATT and CDR2 SNEGSKA (reference sequence). Trimming stripped 2 bases from V and 2 bases from J, with 11 bases between. The CDR3 extends over 14 amino acids. CDR3 DNA, as far as it was read: TGCAGTGCTAGATTGGGGGCCACCACAGATACG. Translation gives CSARLGATTDT. The whole CDR3 is CSARLGATTDTQYF.

This clone was found a few times. The CDR3 is cut off 3 residues early in the read; its end comes from the germline J gene. In the same sample, other DNA sequences code for this CDR3. The chain uses TRBV7-2 and TRBJ1-4, with D possibly being TRBD1 (5 bases). From germline, CDR1 is SGHTA and CDR2 FQGNSA. Trimming stripped 4 bases from V and 8 bases from J, with 17 bases between. This CDR3 contains 15 residues. The CDR3: CASSSVRAGHEKLFF. The part of the CDR3 DNA that was read is TGTGCCAGCAGCTCCGTCAGGGCTGGACACGAAAAA.

This clone came up a few times. The sequenced CDR3 bases are TGCGCCAGCAGTTTTGGCGGGGCAGTTGAA. Residues: CASSFGGAVE. The full CDR3 protein reads CASSFGGAVEAFF. The chain joins TRBV5-1 to TRBJ1-1; possible D gene TRBD1, 5 bases. The missing CDR3 end, 3 residues past where the read stops, is filled in from the germline J gene. Looked up from germline, CDR1 is SGHRS and CDR2 is YFSETQ. V was cut by 5 bases and J by 7 bases, with 15 bases left in between. This CDR3 has 13 residues. Variable domain in full (rest from reference TRBV5-1 and TRBJ1-1): KAGVTQTPRYLIKTRGQQVTLSCSPISGHRSVSWYQQTPGQGLQFLFEYFSETQRNKGNFPGRFSGRQFSNSRSEMNVSTLELGDSALYLCASSFGGAVEAFFGQGTRLTVV.

In the case of this clone: The read ends 3 residues early relative to the CDR3; the germline J gene fills the gap. The rearrangement joins TRBV2 to TRBJ2-5; weak D call: TRBD2 (6 bases). CDR3 size: 15 residues. Germline CDR1 is SNHLY and CDR2 is FYNNEI. The V end lost 5 bases, the J end lost 5 bases, and 18 bases lay between the germline ends. CDR3 residues: CASSSLPGEWETQYF. The CDR3 bases that were read are TGTGCCAGCAGTTCCCTGCCGGGGGAGTGGGAGACC.